The clone carrying this TCR beta chain appeared many times. Indicated time point: persistent/refractory GD, antithyroid drugs over 5 years with positive TRAb. The TCR library was made from RNA extracted from PBMCs. Per germline, CDR1 GTSNPN and CDR2 SVGIG (reference sequence). This CDR3 region has 15 residues. V gave up 5 bases and J gave up 0 bases; unmatched junction bases: 9. These data are taken from a study of regulatory T cells in long-lasting Graves disease. Libraries of TCR beta came from iRepertoire HTBI primers plus Arm-PCR of CDR3 regions. TCRdb re-called the multiplex PCR reads through MiXCR, storing one row per CDR3 protein. Here the sample spans almost 350,000 distinct CDR3 sequences, roughly a fifth being singletons.

The source was peripheral blood mononuclear cells (PBMCs), collected when the disease was refractory, from a patient treated with antithyroid drugs. V is TRBV30 and J is TRBJ1-2; 7 bases agree with TRBD1. The receptor was isolated from a female donor with Graves disease. DNA for the CDR3: TGTGCCTGGCGGGTAATGGGGACAGCTAACTATGGCTACACCTTC. Translating it yields CAWRVMGTANYGYTF.